This entry lists 15 T cell receptor beta chains sequenced from one sample in a study of blood T cell repertoires in COVID-19. The data were produced by immunoSEQ multiplex PCR, yet TCRdb's version contains in-frame clones alone and is incomplete. Of 110,000 to 150,000 clones in the sample, roughly 85% were seen once. The specimen sequenced was PBMCs or T cells enriched from blood (not recorded which). Every receptor here comes from a man between 50 and 59 years old who had recovered from COVID-19.

The genes are TRBV5-1 and TRBJ2-1; possible D gene TRBD2, 6 bases. V shed 0 bases and J shed 4 bases, with 11 bases lying between them. CDR3 length: 15 amino acids. Germline CDR1 reads SGHRS; CDR2 reads YFSETQ. CDR3 sequence: CASSLVRDLYNEQFF. The DNA for the CDR3 is TGCGCCAGCAGCTTGGTGCGGGACCTTTACAATGAGCAGTTCTTC.

This chain joins TRBV7-2 and TRBJ1-1; 7 nucleotides match TRBD1. The trim removed 5 bases at V and 4 bases at J, leaving 7 bases unmatched. Germline-derived CDR1 and CDR2 are SGHTA and FQGNSA. This CDR3 is built from 14 residues. Written as DNA, the CDR3 is TGTGCCAGCAGCCTGGGACAGCAGAGCACTGAAGCTTTCTTT. Protein sequence: CASSLGQQSTEAFF.

This rearrangement joins TRBV5-6 to TRBJ1-2; D unresolved. Germline V gene sequence: CDR1 SGHDT, CDR2 YYEEEE. Trimming left V 1 base short and J 1 base short, with 14 bases between. The CDR3 sequence is 16 residues long. The CDR3 DNA sequence: TGTGCCAGCAGCTTGTACTGGTCCTTGTATAACTATGGCTACACCTTC. This sequence encodes CASSLYWSLYNYGYTF.

V and J are TRBV28 and TRBJ1-4; D unclear. The V gene's germline CDR1 is MDHEN and CDR2 SYDVKM. The V and J ends lost 6 bases and 4 bases respectively, with 12 bases between them. The CDR3 contains 14 residues. The CDR3: CASRTRVLNEKLFF. In DNA form, the CDR3 reads TGTGCCAGCAGAACTAGGGTGCTTAATGAAAAACTGTTTTTT.

The genes are TRBV6-5 and TRBJ1-2; possibly TRBD1 for D (6 bases). Trimming cost V 0 bases and J 0 bases, with 8 bases left between them. The CDR3 is 15 amino acids. Germline V lookup: CDR1 MNHEY, CDR2 SVGAGI. The CDR3 is CASSYSTGANYGYTF. CDR3 DNA: TGTGCCAGCAGTTACTCGACAGGAGCTAACTATGGCTACACCTTC.

CDR3 in DNA: TGTGCCAGCAGCTTGGGCAGGGGGGTCCCAGATACGCAGTATTTT. It yields the protein CASSLGRGVPDTQYF. V is TRBV5-8 and J is TRBJ2-3; TRBD1 might be the D (7 bases). V was pared by 0 bases and J by 4 bases, with 12 bases between. Germline values: CDR1 SGHTS, CDR2 YDEGEE. This CDR3 is 15 amino acids long.

The chain joins TRBV28 to TRBJ1-2; 7 bases match TRBD1. CDR1 and CDR2 from the germline V gene are MDHEN and SYDVKM. This CDR3 is 13 amino acids long. V dropped 2 bases and J dropped 6; count of bases not matched to a gene: 3. The CDR3 sequence is CASSLPGGDGYTF. CDR3 coding DNA: TGTGCCAGCAGTTTACCAGGGGGAGATGGCTACACCTTC.

This chain joins TRBV9 and TRBJ2-5; TRBD1 matches 7 bases. V lost 6 bases and J lost 2; bases outside the gene matches: 4. This CDR3 comprises 13 residues. Germline lookup yields CDR1 SGDLS and CDR2 YYNGEE. CDR3 sequence reads: CASNQGQQETQYF. As DNA, the CDR3 is TGTGCCAGCAACCAGGGACAGCAAGAGACCCAGTACTTC.

The V and J genes are TRBV7-6 and TRBJ1-5; 8 nucleotides agree with TRBD1. The CDR3 is made up of 14 amino acids. The V gene's germline CDR1 is SGHVS and CDR2 FNYEAQ. The trim removed 0 bases at V and 7 bases at J, leaving 2 bases unmatched. CDR3 DNA: TGTGCCAGCAGCTTAGCCCCAGGGGGCCAGCCCCAGCATTTT. Protein sequence: CASSLAPGGQPQHF.

The chain is built from TRBV6-5 and TRBJ1-1; TRBD1 matches at 7 bases. Germline V gene sequence: CDR1 MNHEY, CDR2 SVGAGI. After removal of 8 bases from V and 3 bases from J, the junction contained 6 bases not matched to a gene. The CDR3 consists of 13 residues. CDR3 in DNA: TGTGCCAGCCGCCTACAGGGGTACACTGAAGCTTTCTTT. Its translation: CASRLQGYTEAFF.

The chain has TRBV7-2 and TRBJ1-2; no firm D call. Trimming cost V 1 base and J 4 bases, with 7 bases left between them. The CDR3 extends over 13 amino acids. Germline loops: CDR1 SGHTA, CDR2 FQGNSA. The CDR3 region is CASSLGLIYGYTF. DNA for the CDR3: TGTGCCAGCAGCTTAGGACTGATCTATGGCTACACCTTC.

The CDR3 DNA reads as TGTGCCAGCAGCTCCGACAGGGGGAGAGCGAGTGGCTACACCTTC. Residues: CASSSDRGRASGYTF. V gene TRBV7-2 combines with J gene TRBJ1-2, with 9 bases that match TRBD1. This CDR3 spans 15 amino acids. Per the germline V gene, CDR1 is SGHTA and CDR2 is FQGNSA. The junction had 10 bases not matched to a gene; V was cut back by 4 bases and J by 7 bases.

The chain joins TRBV6-5 to TRBJ2-2; the D gene is possibly TRBD1 (6 bases). Trimming took off 6 bases at V and 0 bases at J, with 11 bases between the two ends. The CDR3 loop spans 15 amino acids. Germline V gives CDR1 MNHEY, CDR2 SVGAGI. The CDR3 nucleotides read TGTGCCAGCAGGAAGACAGGAACGAACACCGGGGAGCTGTTTTTT. It is translated as CASRKTGTNTGELFF.

V gene TRBV6-5 combines with J gene TRBJ2-7; D gene ambiguous. Between the trimmed V and J ends, which lost 2 bases and 4 bases, there was a span of 9 bases. CDR3 length: 13 residues. Germline V gene data show CDR1 as MNHEY and CDR2 as SVGAGI. The chain's CDR3 is CASSYEADYEQYF. DNA for the CDR3: TGTGCCAGCAGTTACGAGGCCGATTACGAGCAGTACTTC.

V gene TRBV5-1 combines with J gene TRBJ2-2, with 7 positions matching TRBD1. Germline V gene sequence: CDR1 SGHRS, CDR2 YFSETQ. The CDR3 contains 18 residues. The trim removed 2 bases at V and 2 bases at J, leaving 12 bases unmatched. In nucleotides, the CDR3 is TGCGCCAGCAGCTTACAGGGGCCTTCCTCATTAAACACCGGGGAGCTGTTTTTT. It translates to CASSLQGPSSLNTGELFF.